This T cell receptor beta chain stems from a study of blood T cell repertoires in COVID-19. Measured with immunoSEQ multiplex PCR; TCRdb has only the in-frame clones, and not every one. The data show roughly 250,000 clones, with 70% to 90% seen just once and 0.87% held by the top ten. Enrolled during active infection, Seattle patients were then followed longitudinally. Sequencing was performed on peripheral blood. The TCR originated in a human donor with COVID-19, enrolled during active disease. The donor label of this sample is uncertain.

CDR3 region: CASRGGGRNYNEQFF. DNA of the CDR3: TGTGCCAGCAGGGGGGGCGGGAGGAACTACAATGAGCAGTTCTTC. The rearrangement joins TRBV25-1 to TRBJ2-1; 8 bases map to TRBD2. The CDR3 length is 15 residues. Germline CDR1 is MGHDK and CDR2 is SYGVNS. Trimming cost V 6 bases and J 3 bases; bases outside gene matches: 7. Variable domain in full (rest from reference TRBV25-1 and TRBJ2-1): EADIYQTPRYLVIGTGKKITLECSQTMGHDKMYWYQQDPGMELHLIHYSYGVNSTEKGDLSSESTVSRIRTEHFPLTLESARPSHTSQYLCASRGGGRNYNEQFFGPGTRLTVL.